Below are 5 T cell receptor beta chains sequenced from a single sample in a study of a mutant IDH1 vaccine in newly diagnosed glioma. No antigen is known for these receptors. Regarding time point: week 35, safety follow-up. Alongside topical imiquimod, each dose of vaccine comprised 300 ug of mutant IDH1 20-mer peptide. TCRdb's table, derived via immunoSEQ multiplex PCR, lists solely in-frame clones and lacks some. The sample contains some 46,000 clones, around 92% of which appear only once. The source material was PBMCs, sampled from a glioma patient whose treatment included an IDH1 peptide vaccine. These receptors originate from a man aged 50 or older with glioma.

The rearrangement uses TRBV10-2 and TRBJ2-7; possible D gene TRBD1, 6 bases. The CDR3 spans 16 residues. Trimming pared 4 bases from V and 2 bases from J, leaving 18 bases between. Germline V lookup: CDR1 WSHSY, CDR2 SAAADI. The CDR3 region has the DNA TGCGCCAGCAGTGCTTCCGGGACACAAATTACCTACGAGCAGTACTTC. As protein: CASSASGTQITYEQYF.

CDR3 nucleotide sequence: TGCAGTGGGGACCTCTTCTACGAGCAGTACTTC. Residues: CSGDLFYEQYF. The chain links TRBV20-1 to TRBJ2-7; D tentatively fits TRBD1 or TRBD2 (5 bases each). CDR1 is DFQATT and CDR2 is SNEGSKA in the germline V gene (reference sequence). The CDR3 spans 11 residues. V dropped 7 bases and J dropped 3 bases, with 10 bases sitting between them.

The V and J genes are TRBV4-1 and TRBJ2-7; perhaps TRBD1 as D (6 bases). This CDR3 has 14 amino acids. The germline CDR1 and CDR2 sequences are MGHRA and YSYEKL. With 1 base removed from V and 3 bases from J, the gap between germline ends came to 10 bases. The CDR3, as DNA: TGCGCCAGCAGCCAAGTAAGGACAGACTACGAGCAGTACTTC. Protein: CASSQVRTDYEQYF.

The chain employs TRBV4-1 and TRBJ1-2; D remains unclear. CDR1 is MGHRA and CDR2 is YSYEKL in the germline V gene. The CDR3 covers 13 residues. The V and J ends lost 2 bases and 6 bases respectively, with 10 bases between them. CDR3 sequence (DNA): TGCGCCAGCAGCCAAATCCGGACTGATGGCTACACCTTC. Translated, it gives CASSQIRTDGYTF.

This clone was seen a single time. The gene calls are TRBV9 and TRBJ2-1; D perhaps matches TRBD2 (5 bases). CDR1 and CDR2 from the germline V gene are SGDLS and YYNGEE. The CDR3 is 12 amino acids. Trimming shortened V by 6 bases and J by 5 bases, and 9 bases separated the two germline ends. The CDR3: CASTTGNNEQFF. In DNA, the CDR3 is TGTGCCAGCACCACCGGGAACAATGAGCAGTTCTTC.